These T cell receptor beta chains were read from a single sample in a study of OX40 agonist ivuxolimab in advanced cancers. This table comes from immunoSEQ multiplex PCR, and its TCRdb copy is limited to in-frame clones, with some not included. The profile shows 92,000 or so clones, around 89% of them singletons. This specimen was CD4+ or CD8+ T cells sorted from blood, taken in a trial of the OX40 agonist ivuxolimab. The receptors derive from an adult with an advanced solid tumor such as melanoma, head and neck, liver or kidney cancer. Both conserved end residues are trimmed from each CDR3. Fields, in order: CDR3 protein, J gene, clone size, D gene, V gene. A D gene is named only where the DNA matches it firmly. Only some rows state a clone size, as once, few, many or a class for expanded clones.

CDR3aa: ASSLDLRARESYEQY
j_gene: TRBJ2-7
abundance: -
d_gene: TRBD2
v_gene: TRBV5-1

CDR3aa: ASNQGQEFYEQY
j_gene: TRBJ2-7
abundance: -
d_gene: TRBD1
v_gene: TRBV5-1

CDR3aa: ASSGRAGDPPGELF
j_gene: TRBJ2-2
abundance: once
d_gene: -
v_gene: TRBV25-1

CDR3aa: ASSQRRDAETQY
j_gene: TRBJ2-5
abundance: once
d_gene: -
v_gene: TRBV14

CDR3aa: ASRTGQQETQY
j_gene: TRBJ2-5
abundance: -
d_gene: -
v_gene: TRBV5-1

CDR3aa: ASSFRAHTEAF
j_gene: TRBJ1-1
abundance: once
d_gene: -
v_gene: TRBV27

CDR3aa: ASISGYRGNTIY
j_gene: TRBJ1-3
abundance: -
d_gene: -
v_gene: TRBV28

CDR3aa: ASSWAGRGGNNEQF
j_gene: TRBJ2-1
abundance: -
d_gene: TRBD2
v_gene: TRBV5-4

CDR3aa: ASSLTRYDSGNTIY
j_gene: TRBJ1-3
abundance: -
d_gene: -
v_gene: TRBV11-3

CDR3aa: ASSRRTGEGNEQF
j_gene: TRBJ2-1
abundance: -
d_gene: TRBD1
v_gene: TRBV7-9

CDR3aa: ASSPGGAGSQY
j_gene: TRBJ2-3
abundance: -
d_gene: -
v_gene: TRBV14

CDR3aa: ASSAGSVGTDTQY
j_gene: TRBJ2-3
abundance: -
d_gene: -
v_gene: TRBV28

CDR3aa: ASSYGPRPAEAF
j_gene: TRBJ1-1
abundance: once
d_gene: -
v_gene: TRBV6-6

CDR3aa: ASSYLGQRETQY
j_gene: TRBJ2-5
abundance: -
d_gene: TRBD1
v_gene: TRBV6-6

CDR3aa: ASTDWLSDEQY
j_gene: -
abundance: -
d_gene: -
v_gene: TRBV2

CDR3aa: ASSSYPRGGDTEAF
j_gene: TRBJ1-1
abundance: once
d_gene: -
v_gene: TRBV11-3

CDR3aa: ASSEERGANVLT
j_gene: TRBJ2-6
abundance: -
d_gene: -
v_gene: TRBV2

CDR3aa: ASSLRLAGESYNEQF
j_gene: TRBJ2-1
abundance: -
d_gene: TRBD2
v_gene: TRBV4-1

CDR3aa: ASRLAGALEQY
j_gene: TRBJ2-7
abundance: -
d_gene: TRBD2
v_gene: TRBV27

CDR3aa: ASSQDGGQPQH
j_gene: TRBJ1-5
abundance: few
d_gene: -
v_gene: TRBV14

CDR3aa: ASSFPLRKPEDTQY
j_gene: TRBJ2-3
abundance: -
d_gene: -
v_gene: TRBV28

CDR3aa: ASSLRTDELWEKLF
j_gene: TRBJ1-4
abundance: once
d_gene: -
v_gene: TRBV11-2

CDR3aa: ASSPTGNYEQY
j_gene: TRBJ2-7
abundance: -
d_gene: -
v_gene: TRBV6-5

CDR3aa: SVVAGGWETQY
j_gene: TRBJ2-5
abundance: -
d_gene: TRBD2
v_gene: TRBV29-1

CDR3aa: SVDLGAGEQY
j_gene: TRBJ2-7
abundance: -
d_gene: -
v_gene: TRBV29-1

CDR3aa: ASSIKPDSEANQPQH
j_gene: TRBJ1-5
abundance: -
d_gene: -
v_gene: TRBV19

CDR3aa: ASSPGGSVYEQY
j_gene: TRBJ2-7
abundance: -
d_gene: TRBD2
v_gene: TRBV19

CDR3aa: ASSPSSRGIDTQY
j_gene: TRBJ2-3
abundance: -
d_gene: -
v_gene: TRBV5-6

CDR3aa: AISVNLAGYEQY
j_gene: TRBJ2-7
abundance: few
d_gene: TRBD2
v_gene: TRBV10-3